The clone carrying this TCR beta chain was counted once. Its specificity is not known. This sample is part of a study of CD8 T cells in Susac syndrome. Germline V lookup: CDR1 LGHDT, CDR2 YNNKEL (reference sequence). This CDR3 has 15 residues. The trim removed 6 bases at V and 4 bases at J, leaving 6 bases unmatched. General study findings and limits: The study conceded that relatively few individuals underwent its TCR sequencing and HLA analysis.

Random hexamers were used to reverse transcribe 0.5 to 1 ug of RNA. Using its own MiXCR run on the immunoSEQ multiplex PCR reads, TCRdb lists one record per CDR3 protein. The data contain tens of thousands of distinct CDR3 sequences, roughly 94% of them singletons. The rearrangement uses TRBV3-1 and TRBJ2-2; TRBD1 matches at 9 bases. This clonotype originated in a human donor with Susac syndrome. Sequenced material: CD8+ T cells from PBMCs. The DNA of the CDR3 is TGTGCCAGCAGTACCGGGACAGGGAGCACCGGGGAGCTGTTTTTT. Translating gives CASSTGTGSTGELFF.